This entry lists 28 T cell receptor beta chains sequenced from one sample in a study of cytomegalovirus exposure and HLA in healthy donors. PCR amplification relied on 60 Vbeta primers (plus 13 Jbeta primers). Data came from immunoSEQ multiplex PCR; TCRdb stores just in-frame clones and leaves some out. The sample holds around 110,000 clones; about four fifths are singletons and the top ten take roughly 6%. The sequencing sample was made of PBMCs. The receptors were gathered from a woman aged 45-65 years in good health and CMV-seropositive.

This chain's CDR3 is CASSYTGTGVVEQFF. As DNA, the CDR3 is TGTGCCAGCAGTTACACCGGGACAGGGGTTGTTGAGCAGTTCTTC. The V and J genes are TRBV27 and TRBJ2-1; 10 bases map to TRBD1. The germline CDR1 and CDR2 sequences are MNHEY and SMNVEV (reference sequence). There are 15 residues in the CDR3. With V trimmed by 4 bases and J by 9 bases, 9 bases remained unmatched.

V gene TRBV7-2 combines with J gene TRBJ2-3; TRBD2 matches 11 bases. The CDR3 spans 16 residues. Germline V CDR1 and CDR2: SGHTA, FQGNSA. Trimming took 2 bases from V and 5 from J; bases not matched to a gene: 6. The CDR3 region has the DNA TGTGCCAGCAGCTTAAGTAGCGGGGGGGCGGGAGATACGCAGTATTTT. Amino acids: CASSLSSGGAGDTQYF.

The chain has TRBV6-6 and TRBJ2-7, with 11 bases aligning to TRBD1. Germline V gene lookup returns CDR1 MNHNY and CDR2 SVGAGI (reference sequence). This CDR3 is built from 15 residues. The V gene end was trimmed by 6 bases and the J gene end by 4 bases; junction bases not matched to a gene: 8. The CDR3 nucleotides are TGTGCCAGCAGCTCTGGCGGGGACAGGGGGTACGAGCAGTACTTC. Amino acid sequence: CASSSGGDRGYEQYF.

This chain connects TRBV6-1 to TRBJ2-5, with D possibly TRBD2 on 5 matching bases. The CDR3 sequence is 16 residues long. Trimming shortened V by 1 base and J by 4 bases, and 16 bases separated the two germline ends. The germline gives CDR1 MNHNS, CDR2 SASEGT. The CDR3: CASSEGSRRRAETQYF. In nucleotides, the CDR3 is TGTGCCAGCAGTGAAGGAAGCAGAAGGCGGGCAGAGACCCAGTACTTC.

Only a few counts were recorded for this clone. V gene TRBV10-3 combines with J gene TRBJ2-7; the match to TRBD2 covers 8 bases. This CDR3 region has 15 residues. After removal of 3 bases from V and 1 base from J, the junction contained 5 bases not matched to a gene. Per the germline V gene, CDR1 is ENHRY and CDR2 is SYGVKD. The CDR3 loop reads CAISEGLAGSYEQYF. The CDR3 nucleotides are TGTGCCATCAGTGAAGGTCTAGCGGGTTCCTACGAGCAGTACTTC.

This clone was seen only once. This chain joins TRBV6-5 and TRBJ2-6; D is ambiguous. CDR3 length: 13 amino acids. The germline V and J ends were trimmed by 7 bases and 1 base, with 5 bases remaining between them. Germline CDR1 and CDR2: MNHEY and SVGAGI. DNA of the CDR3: TGTGCCAGCATTCCGTCTGGGGCCAACGTCCTGACTTTC. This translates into CASIPSGANVLTF.

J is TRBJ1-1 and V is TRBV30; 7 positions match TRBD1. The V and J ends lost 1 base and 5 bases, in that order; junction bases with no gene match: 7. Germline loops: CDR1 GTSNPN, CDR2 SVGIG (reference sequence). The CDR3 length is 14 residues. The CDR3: CAWSGIGGRTEAFF. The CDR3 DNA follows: TGTGCCTGGAGTGGAATAGGGGGCAGGACTGAAGCTTTCTTT.

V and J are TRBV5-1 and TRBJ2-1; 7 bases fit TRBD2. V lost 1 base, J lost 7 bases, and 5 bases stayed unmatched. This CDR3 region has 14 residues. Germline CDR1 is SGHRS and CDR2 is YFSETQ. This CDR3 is CASSLRLAENEQFF. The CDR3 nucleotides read TGCGCCAGCAGCTTGAGGCTAGCGGAGAATGAGCAGTTCTTC.

The DNA for the CDR3 is TGTGCCAGCAGCCCTAGCGGGGGCTGGGATAATGAGCAGTTCTTC. It is translated as CASSPSGGWDNEQFF. V gene TRBV2 combines with J gene TRBJ2-1, with 10 bases identical to TRBD2. Trimming removed 6 bases from V and 7 bases from J; junction bases left unmatched: 9. CDR1 SNHLY and CDR2 FYNNEI come from the germline V gene. This CDR3 contains 15 residues.

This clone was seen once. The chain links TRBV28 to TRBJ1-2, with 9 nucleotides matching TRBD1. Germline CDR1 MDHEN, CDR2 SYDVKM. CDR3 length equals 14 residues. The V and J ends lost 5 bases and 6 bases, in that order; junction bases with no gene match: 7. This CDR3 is CASSTQGAVHGYTF. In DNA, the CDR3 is TGTGCCAGCAGTACACAGGGGGCGGTCCATGGCTACACCTTC.

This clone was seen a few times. The CDR3 sequence: CASTQWGGNNQPQHF. The CDR3 nucleotides are TGTGCCAGCACCCAGTGGGGGGGGAACAATCAGCCCCAGCATTTT. V usage is TRBV2 and J usage is TRBJ1-5; TRBD1 is a possible D gene (5 bases). The germline V and J ends were trimmed by 7 bases and 3 bases, with 16 bases remaining between them. This CDR3 has 15 amino acids. Germline CDR1 and CDR2: SNHLY and FYNNEI. Full variable domain (missing parts from reference TRBV2 and TRBJ1-5): EPEVTQTPSHQVTQMGQEVILRCVPISNHLYFYWYRQILGQKVEFLVSFYNNEISEKSEIFDDQFSVERPDGSNFTLKIRSTKLEDSAMYFCASTQWGGNNQPQHFGDGTRLSIL.

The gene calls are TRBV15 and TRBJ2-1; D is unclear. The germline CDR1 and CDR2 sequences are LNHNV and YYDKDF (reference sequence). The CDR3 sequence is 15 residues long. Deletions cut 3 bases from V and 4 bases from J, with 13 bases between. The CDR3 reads CATSRRLELYNEQFF. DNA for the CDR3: TGTGCCACCAGCAGGAGGCTGGAACTTTACAATGAGCAGTTCTTC.

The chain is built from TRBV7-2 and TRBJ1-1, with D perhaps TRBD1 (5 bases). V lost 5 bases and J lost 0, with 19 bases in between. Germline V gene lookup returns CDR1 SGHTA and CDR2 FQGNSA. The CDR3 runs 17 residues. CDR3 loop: CASSPPVGGSMNTEAFF. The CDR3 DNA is TGTGCCAGCAGCCCACCCGTGGGGGGTTCCATGAACACTGAAGCTTTCTTT.

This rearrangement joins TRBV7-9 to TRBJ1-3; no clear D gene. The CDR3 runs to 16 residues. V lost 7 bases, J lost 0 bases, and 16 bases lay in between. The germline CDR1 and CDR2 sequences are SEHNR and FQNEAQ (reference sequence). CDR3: CASTFLAVFSGNTIYF. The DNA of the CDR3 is TGTGCCAGCACCTTCCTCGCGGTATTCTCTGGAAACACCATATATTTT.

The CDR3 loop is CASSPPGQGIAGANVLTF. The CDR3 nucleotides are TGTGCCAGCAGTCCCCCGGGGCAGGGGATCGCTGGGGCCAACGTCCTGACTTTC. V usage is TRBV27 and J usage is TRBJ2-6, with D possibly TRBD1 on 6 matching bases. Germline CDR1 is MNHEY and CDR2 is SMNVEV (reference sequence). This CDR3 spans 18 amino acids. V was trimmed by 5 bases and J by 2 bases, leaving 19 bases between them.

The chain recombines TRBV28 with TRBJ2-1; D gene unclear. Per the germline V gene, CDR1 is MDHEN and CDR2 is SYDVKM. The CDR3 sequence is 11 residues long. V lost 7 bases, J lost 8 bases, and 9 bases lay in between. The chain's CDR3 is CASITPHEQFF. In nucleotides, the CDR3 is TGTGCCAGCATTACACCCCATGAGCAGTTCTTC.

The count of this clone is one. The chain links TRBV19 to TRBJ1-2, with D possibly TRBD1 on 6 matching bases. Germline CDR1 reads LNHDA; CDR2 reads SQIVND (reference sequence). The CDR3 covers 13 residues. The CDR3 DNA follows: TGTGCTTTACGAGGGGGGGCGAACTATGGCTACACCTTC. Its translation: CALRGGANYGYTF.

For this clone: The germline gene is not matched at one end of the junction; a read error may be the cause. This CDR3 is CSSSKGQGRGTNEKLFF. The CDR3 nucleotides are TGTTCCAGCAGCAAGGGACAGGGGCGGGGGACTAATGAAAAACTGTTTTTT. The chain carries TRBV7-9 and TRBJ1-4, with 10 bases matching TRBD1. CDR3 size: 17 residues. In germline, CDR1 is SEHNR, CDR2 FQNEAQ (reference sequence).

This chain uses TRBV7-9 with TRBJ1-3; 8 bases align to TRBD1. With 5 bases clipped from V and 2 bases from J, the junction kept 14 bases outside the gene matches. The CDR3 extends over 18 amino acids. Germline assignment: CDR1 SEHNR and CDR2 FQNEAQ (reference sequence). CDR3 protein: CASSPGTGGRNTGNTIYF. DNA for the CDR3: TGTGCCAGCAGCCCAGGAACAGGGGGGAGAAATACTGGAAACACCATATATTTT.

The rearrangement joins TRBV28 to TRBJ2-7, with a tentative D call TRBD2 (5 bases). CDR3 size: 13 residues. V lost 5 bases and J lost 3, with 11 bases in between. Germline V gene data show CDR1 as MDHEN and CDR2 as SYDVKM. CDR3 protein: CASSPGLNYEQYF. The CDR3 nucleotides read TGTGCCAGCAGTCCCGGACTGAACTACGAGCAGTACTTC.

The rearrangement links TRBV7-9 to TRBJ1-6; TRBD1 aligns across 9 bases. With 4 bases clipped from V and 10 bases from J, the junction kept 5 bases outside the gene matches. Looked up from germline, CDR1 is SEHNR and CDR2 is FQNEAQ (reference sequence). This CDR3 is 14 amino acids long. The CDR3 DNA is TGTGCCAGCAGCTGGACAGGGGCCGGGTCACCCCTCCACTTT. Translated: CASSWTGAGSPLHF.

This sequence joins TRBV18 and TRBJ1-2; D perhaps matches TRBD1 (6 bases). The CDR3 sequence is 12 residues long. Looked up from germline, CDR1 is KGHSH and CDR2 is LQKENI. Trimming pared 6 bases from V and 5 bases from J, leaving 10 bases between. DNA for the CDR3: TGTGCCAGCTCCCTACAGGGTTATGGCTACACCTTC. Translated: CASSLQGYGYTF.

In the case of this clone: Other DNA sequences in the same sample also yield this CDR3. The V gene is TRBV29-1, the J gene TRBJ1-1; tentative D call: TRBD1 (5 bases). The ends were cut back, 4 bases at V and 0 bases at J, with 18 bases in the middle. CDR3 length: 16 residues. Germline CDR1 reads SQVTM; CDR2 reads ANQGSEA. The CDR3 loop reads CSVVGTRRVLNTEAFF. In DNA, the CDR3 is TGCAGCGTTGTGGGGACTCGGAGGGTGTTGAACACTGAAGCTTTCTTT.

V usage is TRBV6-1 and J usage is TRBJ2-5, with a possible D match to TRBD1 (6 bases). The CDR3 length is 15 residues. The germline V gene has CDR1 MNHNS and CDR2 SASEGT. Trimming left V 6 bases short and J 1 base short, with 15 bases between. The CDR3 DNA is TGTGCCAGCAGACTAAGGGGGTCCCCCCAAGAGACCCAGTACTTC. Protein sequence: CASRLRGSPQETQYF.

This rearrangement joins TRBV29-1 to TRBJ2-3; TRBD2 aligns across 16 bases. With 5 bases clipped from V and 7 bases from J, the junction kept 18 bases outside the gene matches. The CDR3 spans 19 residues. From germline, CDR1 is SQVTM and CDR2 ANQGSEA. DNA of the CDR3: TGCAGCGTTTCTACCGGGACTAGCGGGGGGGTCTCGGCGACGAATACGCAGTATTTT. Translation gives CSVSTGTSGGVSATNTQYF.

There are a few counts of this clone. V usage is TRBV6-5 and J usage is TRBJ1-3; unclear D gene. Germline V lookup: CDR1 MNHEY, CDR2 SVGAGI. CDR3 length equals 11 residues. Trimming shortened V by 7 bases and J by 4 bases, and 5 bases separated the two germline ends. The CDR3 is CASTAGNTIYF. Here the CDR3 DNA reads TGTGCCAGCACCGCGGGAAACACCATATATTTT.

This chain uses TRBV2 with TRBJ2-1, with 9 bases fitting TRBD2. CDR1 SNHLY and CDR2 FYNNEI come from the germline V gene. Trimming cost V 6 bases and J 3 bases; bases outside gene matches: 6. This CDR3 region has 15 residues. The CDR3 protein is CASRALAGDYNEQFF. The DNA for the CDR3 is TGTGCCAGCAGGGCTTTAGCGGGGGACTACAATGAGCAGTTCTTC.

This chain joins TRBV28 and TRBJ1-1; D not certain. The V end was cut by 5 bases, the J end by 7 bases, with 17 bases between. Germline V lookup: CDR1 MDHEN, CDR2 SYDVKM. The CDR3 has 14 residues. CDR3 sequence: CASSPPGEVNEAFF. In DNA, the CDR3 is TGTGCCAGCAGTCCCCCGGGTGAGGTGAATGAAGCTTTCTTT.